This T cell receptor (beta chain) emerged from a study of shared clonotypes between healthy human individuals. At the level of the study: Aged between 18 and 49, the donors were a couple of women and three men.

Those who donated were healthy HIV-negative adults, with no recent acute infections or vaccinations reported. The sequenced material, unsorted PBMC DNA, was run on ten immunoSEQ deep assay plates. Data came from immunoSEQ multiplex PCR; TCRdb stores just in-frame clones and leaves some out. The sample shows fewer than 600,000 clones, roughly 80% of them seen only once. The CDR3 consists of 15 residues. Losses at the gene ends were 4 bases for V and 0 bases for J; bases not matched to a gene: 3. Germline V gene sequence: CDR1 ENHRY, CDR2 SYGVKD. The receptor was isolated from a woman between 35 and 50 years old in good health. Some clones in this sample may be carry-over from other donors' samples. Sequenced input: PBMCs. The genes are TRBV10-3 and TRBJ1-1, with 9 bases identical to TRBD1. The CDR3 DNA reads TGTGCCATCAGTGGTGGACAGGGGTTGAACACTGAAGCTTTCTTT. Protein sequence: CAISGGQGLNTEAFF.